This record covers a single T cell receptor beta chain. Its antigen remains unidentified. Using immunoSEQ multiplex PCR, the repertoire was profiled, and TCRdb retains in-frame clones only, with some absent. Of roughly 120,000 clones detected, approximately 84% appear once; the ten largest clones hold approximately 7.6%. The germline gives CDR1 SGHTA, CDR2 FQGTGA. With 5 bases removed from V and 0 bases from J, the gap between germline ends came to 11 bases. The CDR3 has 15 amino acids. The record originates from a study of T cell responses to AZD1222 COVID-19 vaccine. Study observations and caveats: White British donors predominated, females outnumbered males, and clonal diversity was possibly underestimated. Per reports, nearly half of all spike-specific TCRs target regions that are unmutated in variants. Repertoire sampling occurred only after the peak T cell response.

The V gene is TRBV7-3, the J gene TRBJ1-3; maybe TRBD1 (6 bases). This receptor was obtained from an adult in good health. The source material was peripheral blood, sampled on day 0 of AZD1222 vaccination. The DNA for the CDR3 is TGTGCCAGCAGCATGGACAGCCGCTCTGGAAACACCATATATTTT. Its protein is CASSMDSRSGNTIYF.